This T cell receptor (beta chain) was identified during a study of Graves' ophthalmopathy and Graves' hyperthyroidism. RNA transcripts yielded amplified TCR beta CDR3 regions. Second-round multiplex PCR followed a first-round RT-PCR using HTBI primers. TCRdb passed the multiplex PCR reads through MiXCR, listing each CDR3 protein once. The sample lists over a million distinct CDR3 sequences; less than 45% were seen once. This clonotype has ten or more counts. V lost 6 bases, J lost 1 base, and 16 bases lay in between. The CDR3 has 15 residues. Germline V lookup: CDR1 LNHDA, CDR2 SQIVND (reference sequence). In this cohort, patients with other autoimmune diseases, uncontrolled infections, pregnancy or lactation were excluded.

The specimen was peripheral blood or thyroid tissue (not recorded which). This TCR came from an adult man with Graves' hyperthyroidism. The chain employs TRBV19 and TRBJ2-7, with D possibly TRBD1 on 5 matching bases. The CDR3 coding sequence is TGTGCCAGTAGCGATGGACACTCCCTTTCCTACGAGCAGTACTTC. Amino acid sequence: CASSDGHSLSYEQYF.